What follows are 20 T cell receptor beta chains derived from one specimen sequenced in a study of T cells after yellow fever vaccination. TCRdb ran MiXCR on the 5' RACE reads and lists one entry per CDR3 protein. Seen here are about 120,000 distinct CDR3 sequences, 8.9% observed once, and the top ten hold approximately 37%. The sequences come from CD8+ T cells sorted from PBMCs, collected on the day of the yellow fever booster vaccination. The receptors originated from a man younger than 35 who received the YFV17D yellow fever vaccine.

The genes are TRBV7-9 and TRBJ1-2; no clear D. The germline CDR1 and CDR2 sequences are SEHNR and FQNEAQ (reference sequence). CDR3 length: 16 residues. Trimming removed 4 bases from V and 3 bases from J, with 18 bases in between. CDR3 sequence: CASSSSLGISHYGYTF. CDR3 DNA: TGTGCCAGCAGCTCCTCCCTAGGGATATCCCACTATGGCTACACCTTC.

V and J are TRBV12-3 or TRBV12-4 and TRBJ2-7; possible D gene TRBD2, 6 bases. This CDR3 has 13 amino acids. V lost 4 bases, J lost 2 bases, and 9 bases lay in between. CDR3 sequence reads: CASSSGGTYEQYV. The CDR3 nucleotides are TGTGCCAGCAGTTCCGGAGGGACCTACGAGCAGTACGTC.

This clonotype was counted only a few times. CDR3 region: CASSQVGGRSTEAFF. In DNA, the CDR3 is TGTGCCAGCAGCCAAGTCGGGGGTCGGAGCACTGAAGCTTTCTTT. This sequence joins TRBV4-2 and TRBJ1-1, with D perhaps matching TRBD1 (5 bases). Trimming stripped 1 base from V and 4 bases from J, with 13 bases between. The germline gives CDR1 LGHNA, CDR2 YNFKEQ. The CDR3 consists of 15 residues.

The chain joins TRBV7-9 to TRBJ1-2; 7 bases are a match to TRBD1. J lost 4 bases, V lost 2 bases, and 7 bases had no gene match. This CDR3 comprises 15 residues. Germline V gene lookup returns CDR1 SEHNR and CDR2 FQNEAQ (reference sequence). CDR3 DNA: TGTGCCAGCAGCTTATCGACAGGGCCGATCTATGGCTACACCTTC. Translating gives CASSLSTGPIYGYTF.

In its sample, this clonotype was seen many times. This chain joins TRBV11-2 and TRBJ2-5; D is tentatively TRBD1 or TRBD2 (6 bases each). The CDR3 is 16 residues long. The germline V gene encodes CDR1 SGHAT and CDR2 FQNNGV. Trimming left V 5 bases short and J 3 bases short, with 19 bases between. CDR3 residues: CASSPSQGRGEETQYF. The DNA for the CDR3 is TGTGCCAGCAGCCCTTCTCAGGGTAGGGGGGAAGAGACCCAGTACTTC.

The gene calls are TRBV12-3 or TRBV12-4 and TRBJ1-1; 7 nucleotides match TRBD1. V gave up 6 bases and J gave up 0 bases; unmatched junction bases: 16. The CDR3 consists of 18 residues. The CDR3 region is CASRSYRDSHILNTEAFF. CDR3 bases: TGTGCCAGCAGATCATACCGGGACAGCCATATACTGAACACTGAAGCTTTCTTT.

This chain connects TRBV7-2 to TRBJ2-7; the D call may be TRBD1 or TRBD2 (5 bases each). The germline V and J ends were trimmed by 5 bases and 3 bases, with 14 bases remaining between them. CDR3 size: 14 residues. CDR1 is SGHTA, CDR2 FQGNSA, per germline. The CDR3 region has the DNA TGTGCCAGCAGCAGGGACCCCTTCCTCTACGAGCAGTACTTC. It specifies CASSRDPFLYEQYF.

The gene calls are TRBV4-1 and TRBJ1-5; D gene unclear. Germline loops: CDR1 MGHRA, CDR2 YSYEKL. There are 14 residues in the CDR3. Trimming took 1 base from V and 6 from J, leaving 10 bases between them. The CDR3 reads CASSQGSRAQPQHF. CDR3 nucleotide sequence: TGCGCCAGCAGCCAAGGATCCAGAGCTCAGCCCCAGCATTTT.

V usage is TRBV9 and J usage is TRBJ2-7, with 8 bases lining up with TRBD2. Per germline, CDR1 SGDLS and CDR2 YYNGEE. CDR3 size: 15 residues. The V gene end was trimmed by 0 bases and the J gene end by 5 bases; junction bases not matched to a gene: 7. The CDR3 DNA reads TGTGCCAGCAGCGTAGGGGCTAGCGGGTGGGACGAGCAGTACTTC. Amino acid sequence: CASSVGASGWDEQYF.

V usage is TRBV6-6 and J usage is TRBJ2-3, with 7 bases aligning to TRBD2. Unmatched junction bases numbered 8, after V lost 2 bases and J lost 0 bases. Germline V CDR1 and CDR2: MNHNY, SVGAGI (reference sequence). CDR3 length equals 17 residues. Written as DNA, the CDR3 is TGTGCCAGCAGTTACCCCCTTGAGCGGGGTAGCACAGATACGCAGTATTTT. Translated: CASSYPLERGSTDTQYF.

The J gene is TRBJ1-6, the V gene TRBV5-6, with 8 positions matching TRBD1. Germline V lookup: CDR1 SGHDT, CDR2 YYEEEE. J gave up 0 bases and V 3 bases, and 5 bases lay outside the gene matches. The length of the CDR3 is 17 residues. CDR3 amino acids: CASSSDRESSYNSPLHF. DNA for the CDR3: TGTGCCAGCAGCTCGGACAGGGAGAGCTCCTATAATTCACCCCTCCACTTT.

This clonotype was counted only a few times. The gene calls are TRBV20-1 and TRBJ1-2, with 9 bases matching TRBD1. Per the germline V gene, CDR1 is DFQATT and CDR2 is SNEGSKA (reference sequence). The V segment lost 3 bases and the J segment 3 bases; nucleotides outside the gene matches: 11. This CDR3 is 16 amino acids long. The CDR3 DNA reads TGCAGTGCTAGGGTTACGGGACAGGGTTGGTACTATGGCTACACCTTC. Its protein product is CSARVTGQGWYYGYTF.

This clonotype was counted a single time. The chain links TRBV4-3 to TRBJ2-7; D is unclear. The CDR3 has 14 residues. CDR1 and CDR2 (germline): LGHNA, YSLEER. V lost 0 bases to trimming and J lost 3 bases, with 9 bases between them. CDR3 loop: CASSQEAMSYEQYF. CDR3 sequence (DNA): TGCGCCAGCAGCCAAGAAGCGATGAGCTACGAGCAGTACTTC.

This clonotype was seen at least ten times. The chain combines TRBV19 with TRBJ2-5; D might be TRBD2 (5 bases). The V end lost 3 bases, the J end lost 2 bases, and 13 bases lay between the germline ends. The CDR3 has 15 residues. Germline loops: CDR1 LNHDA, CDR2 SQIVND (reference sequence). The CDR3 DNA follows: TGTGCCAGTAGTATTTCGCTAGCAGATCAAGAGACCCAGTACTTC. Amino acid sequence: CASSISLADQETQYF.

The chain combines TRBV11-1 with TRBJ2-5; D ambiguous. V shed 4 bases and J shed 5 bases, with 17 bases lying between them. The V gene's germline CDR1 is SGHAT and CDR2 FQDESV (reference sequence). This CDR3 spans 15 amino acids. The CDR3 spells CASSSDVTSHETQYF. CDR3 nucleotide sequence: TGTGCCAGCAGCTCAGATGTGACTTCCCACGAGACCCAGTACTTC.

The chain combines TRBV4-2 with TRBJ1-4, with a tentative D call TRBD1 (5 bases). V was shortened by 0 bases and J by 13 bases, with 18 bases between the two germline ends. Per germline, CDR1 LGHNA and CDR2 YNFKEQ. The CDR3 covers 15 residues. The CDR3 sequence: CASSQDLKSPGGLFF. In DNA, the CDR3 is TGTGCCAGCAGCCAAGATCTCAAATCTCCGGGGGGACTGTTTTTT.

The V and J genes are TRBV7-9 and TRBJ1-1; the D gene is possibly TRBD1 (6 bases). V gave up 5 bases and J gave up 3 bases, with 10 bases separating them. This CDR3 spans 13 amino acids. The germline CDR1 and CDR2 sequences are SEHNR and FQNEAQ (reference sequence). The CDR3 sequence is CASSARGDTEAFF. The CDR3 DNA sequence: TGTGCCAGCAGCGCCAGGGGCGACACTGAAGCTTTCTTT. Full variable domain (outside the CDR3, taken from reference TRBV7-9 and TRBJ1-1): DTGVSQNPRHKITKRGQNVTFRCDPISEHNRLYWYRQTLGQGPEFLTYFQNEAQLEKSRLLSDRFSAERPKGSFSTLEIQRTEQGDSAMYLCASSARGDTEAFFGQGTRLTVV.

This clonotype was counted at least ten times. The V and J genes are TRBV5-1 and TRBJ1-1; a weak D match, TRBD1 (6 bases). The V end was cut by 4 bases, the J end by 5 bases, with 18 bases between. The CDR3 spans 15 residues. The V gene's germline CDR1 is SGHRS and CDR2 YFSETQ. CDR3 loop: CASSRVSGARTEAFF. The CDR3 nucleotides read TGCGCCAGCAGCCGGGTGTCGGGGGCGCGAACTGAAGCTTTCTTT.

This clonotype was seen a few times. The chain couples TRBV18 to TRBJ2-7, with 9 bases matching TRBD1. Germline V CDR1 and CDR2: KGHSH, LQKENI. Trimming took 2 bases from V and 6 from J; bases not matched to a gene: 2. CDR3 length: 13 amino acids. The DNA for the CDR3 is TGTGCCAGCTCACCATACAGGGGGCCCGAGCAGTACGTC. Residues: CASSPYRGPEQYV.

The chain uses TRBV20-1 and TRBJ2-2, with D unresolved. The CDR3 runs 13 residues. CDR1 and CDR2 from the germline V gene are DFQATT and SNEGSKA (reference sequence). V was shortened by 7 bases and J by 0 bases, with 9 bases between the two germline ends. In DNA, the CDR3 is TGCAGTGGGGCCCGGGCGAACACCGGGGAGCTGTTTTTT. Protein: CSGARANTGELFF.